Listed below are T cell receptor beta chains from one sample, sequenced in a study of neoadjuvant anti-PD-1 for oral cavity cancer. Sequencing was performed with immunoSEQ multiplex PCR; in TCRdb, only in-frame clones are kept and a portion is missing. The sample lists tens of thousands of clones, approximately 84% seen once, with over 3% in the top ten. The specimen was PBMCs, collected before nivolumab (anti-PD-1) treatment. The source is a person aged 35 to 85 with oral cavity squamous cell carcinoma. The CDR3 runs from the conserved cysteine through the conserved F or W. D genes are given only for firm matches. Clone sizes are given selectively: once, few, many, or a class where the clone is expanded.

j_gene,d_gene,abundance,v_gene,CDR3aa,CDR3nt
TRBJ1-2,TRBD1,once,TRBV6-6,CASSFTASQGGAGYTF,TGTGCCAGCAGTTTTACCGCCTCCCAGGGGGGAGCAGGCTACACCTTC
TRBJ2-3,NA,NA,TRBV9,CASKASGTDTQYF,TGTGCCAGCAAGGCTAGCGGCACAGATACGCAGTATTTT
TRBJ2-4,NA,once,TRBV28,CASSADNPNIQYF,TGTGCCAGCAGTGCTGACAACCCAAACATTCAGTACTTC
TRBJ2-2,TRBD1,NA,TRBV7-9,CASSQTDRPNTGELFF,TGTGCCAGCAGCCAAACGGACAGGCCGAACACCGGGGAGCTGTTTTTT
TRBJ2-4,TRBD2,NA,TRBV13,CASSPGTSGSIQYF,TGTGCCAGCAGCCCAGGGACTAGCGGGAGTATTCAGTACTTC
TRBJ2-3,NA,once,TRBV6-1,CASSETGDPRTDTQYF,TGTGCCAGCAGTGAGACAGGCGATCCCCGCACAGATACGCAGTATTTT
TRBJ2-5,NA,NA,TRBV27,CASKLGRGDRETQYF,TGTGCCAGCAAATTGGGCAGGGGGGATCGAGAGACCCAGTACTTC
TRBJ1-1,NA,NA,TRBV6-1,CASSELDPGPTNTEAFF,TGTGCCAGCAGTGAATTAGACCCGGGACCGACGAACACTGAAGCTTTCTTT
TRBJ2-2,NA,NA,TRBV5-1,CASSLAPTTGELFF,TGCGCCAGCAGCTTGGCCCCTACCACCGGGGAGCTGTTTTTT
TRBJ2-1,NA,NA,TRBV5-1,CASSFFRDKDEQFF,TGCGCCAGCAGCTTCTTTCGGGATAAAGACGAGCAGTTCTTC
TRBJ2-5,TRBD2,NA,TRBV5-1,CASSLGPPGLAGREQTQYF,TGCGCCAGCAGCTTGGGACCCCCGGGACTAGCGGGAAGGGAACAGACCCAGTACTTC
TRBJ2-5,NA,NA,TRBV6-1,CASRGGWETQYF,TGTGCCAGCCGTGGGGGCTGGGAGACCCAGTACTTC
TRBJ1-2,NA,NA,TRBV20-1,CSARETDFYTF,TGCAGTGCTAGAGAGACAGACTTCTACACCTTC
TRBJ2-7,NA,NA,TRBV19,CASSIGGIIPSEQYF,TGTGCCAGTAGTATTGGGGGGATAATTCCCTCCGAGCAGTACTTC
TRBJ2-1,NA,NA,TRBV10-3,CAISAVKNEQFF,TGTGCCATCAGTGCTGTGAAGAATGAGCAGTTCTTC
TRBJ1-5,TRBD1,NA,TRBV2,CASSWGQGANQPQHF,TGTGCCAGCAGTTGGGGACAGGGGGCGAATCAGCCCCAGCATTTT
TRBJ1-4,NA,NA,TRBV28,CASSFSGRGNEKLFF,TGTGCCAGCAGTTTTTCAGGGAGAGGTAATGAAAAACTGTTTTTT
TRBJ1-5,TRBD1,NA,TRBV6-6,CASISTGVNQPQHF,TGTGCCAGCATCTCGACAGGGGTGAATCAGCCCCAGCATTTT
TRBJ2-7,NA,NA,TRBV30,CAWSQGAGEQYF,TGTGCCTGGAGTCAAGGGGCGGGGGAGCAGTACTTC
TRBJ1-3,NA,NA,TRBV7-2,CASSRGGSGNTIYF,TGTGCCAGCAGCCGTGGGGGCTCTGGAAACACCATATATTTT
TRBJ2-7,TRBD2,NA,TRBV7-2,CASSFLAGGAYEQYF,TGTGCCAGCAGCTTCCTAGCGGGAGGGGCTTACGAGCAGTACTTC
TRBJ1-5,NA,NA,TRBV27,CASSPRGGAERRQPQHF,TGTGCCAGCAGTCCCCGTGGAGGCGCAGAACGAAGGCAGCCCCAGCATTTT
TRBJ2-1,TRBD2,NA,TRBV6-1,CASRIAGGAYNEQFF,TGTGCCAGCAGGATAGCGGGAGGGGCCTACAATGAGCAGTTCTTC
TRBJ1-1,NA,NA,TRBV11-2,CASSLDGYSTEAFF,TGTGCCAGCAGCTTAGACGGGTACTCCACTGAAGCTTTCTTT
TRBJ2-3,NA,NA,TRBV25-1,CASSEIATDTQYF,TGTGCCAGCAGTGAGATAGCCACAGATACGCAGTATTTT
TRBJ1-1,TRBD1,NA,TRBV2,CASSGEQGANTEAFF,TGTGCCAGCAGTGGGGAACAGGGGGCGAACACTGAAGCTTTCTTT
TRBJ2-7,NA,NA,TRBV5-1,CASSLGYGANQDSEQYF,TGCGCCAGCAGCTTGGGGTATGGGGCTAATCAAGACTCCGAGCAGTACTTC
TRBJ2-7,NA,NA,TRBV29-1,CSARGTAVDEQYF,TGCAGCGCTAGGGGGACTGCCGTCGACGAGCAGTACTTC
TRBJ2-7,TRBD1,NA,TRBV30,CAWRYRGPGFYEQYF,TGTGCCTGGAGGTACAGGGGGCCAGGGTTTTACGAGCAGTACTTC
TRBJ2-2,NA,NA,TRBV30,CAWSVPSPDRNTGELFF,TGTGCCTGGAGTGTCCCATCCCCGGACAGGAACACCGGGGAGCTGTTTTTT
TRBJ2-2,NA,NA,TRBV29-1,CSVVTSNTGELFF,TGCAGCGTTGTTACATCGAACACCGGGGAGCTGTTTTTT
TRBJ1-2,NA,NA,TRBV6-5,CASSWSRGLYGYTF,TGTGCCAGCAGTTGGTCCCGGGGACTCTATGGCTACACCTTC
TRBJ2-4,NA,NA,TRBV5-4,CASSLGGVAKNIQYF,TGTGCCAGCAGCTTGGGGGGGGTAGCCAAAAACATTCAGTACTTC
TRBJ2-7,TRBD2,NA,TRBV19,CASSIALGAGAEQYF,TGTGCCAGTAGTATAGCCCTCGGAGCGGGAGCCGAGCAGTACTTC
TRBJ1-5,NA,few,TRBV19,CASSMDGGAQPQHF,TGTGCCAGTAGTATGGATGGGGGGGCTCAGCCCCAGCATTTT
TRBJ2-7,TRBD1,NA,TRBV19,CASRTTGTTSYEQYF,TGTGCCAGTAGAACGACAGGGACCACCTCCTACGAGCAGTACTTC
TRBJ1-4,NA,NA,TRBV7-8,CASSIHQGPNEKLFF,TGTGCCAGCAGCATTCACCAGGGGCCTAATGAAAAACTGTTTTTT
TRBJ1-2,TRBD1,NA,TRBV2,CASNRRGEDGYTF,TGTGCCAGCAATCGCAGGGGGGAAGATGGCTACACCTTC
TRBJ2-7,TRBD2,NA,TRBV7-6,CASSLGTSETYEQYF,TGTGCCAGCAGCTTAGGGACTAGCGAAACCTACGAGCAGTACTTC
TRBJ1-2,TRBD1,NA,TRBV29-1,CSVEVQGSGQVYGYTF,TGCAGCGTTGAAGTCCAAGGGTCGGGACAGGTATATGGCTACACCTTC
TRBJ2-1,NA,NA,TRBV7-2,CASSTGHGEMEFF,TGTGCCAGCAGCACGGGCCACGGGGAAATGGAGTTCTTC
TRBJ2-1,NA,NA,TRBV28,CASESGEMVEQFF,TGTGCCAGCGAATCGGGAGAGATGGTTGAGCAGTTCTTC
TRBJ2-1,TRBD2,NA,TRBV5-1,CASSLETSIPNEQFF,TGCGCCAGCAGCTTGGAGACTAGCATCCCCAATGAGCAGTTCTTC
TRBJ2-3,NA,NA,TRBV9,CASSAQGTGDTQYF,TGTGCCAGCAGCGCCCAGGGGACGGGCGATACGCAGTATTTT
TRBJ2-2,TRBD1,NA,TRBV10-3,CAISLGQGNTGELFF,TGTGCCATCAGCTTGGGACAGGGGAACACCGGGGAGCTGTTTTTT
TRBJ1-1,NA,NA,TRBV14,CASSLRGGTTEAFF,TGTGCCAGCAGCCTAAGAGGGGGGACCACTGAAGCTTTCTTT
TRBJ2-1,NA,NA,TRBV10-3,CASGSYNEQFF,TGTGCAAGCGGCTCCTACAATGAGCAGTTCTTC
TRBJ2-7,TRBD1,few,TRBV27,CASSLSGQGAYEQYF,TGTGCCAGCAGTTTATCGGGACAGGGAGCCTACGAGCAGTACTTC
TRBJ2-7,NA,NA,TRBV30,CAWSRPTSYEQYF,TGTGCCTGGAGCCGTCCAACGTCCTACGAGCAGTACTTC
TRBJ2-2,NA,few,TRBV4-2,CASSQVQLNTGELFF,TGTGCCAGCAGCCAAGTCCAGCTTAACACCGGGGAGCTGTTTTTT